This T cell receptor (beta chain) was sequenced for a study of Ad26.COV2.S vaccination and SARS-CoV-2 variants. Produced via immunoSEQ multiplex PCR; TCRdb's table is partial and in-frame only. The sample shows around 300,000 clones, approximately 86% of them seen only once. Germline CDR1 and CDR2: MNHEY and SVGAGI. V dropped 6 bases and J dropped 3 bases, with 10 bases sitting between them. The CDR3 covers 13 residues. This clone was detected a few times. Its antigen is still unknown. Treatment indicated: some 20 received Ad26.COV2.S at low or high dose, single or two shots; several received placebo; per-sample allocation not given. The study sampled participants on day 63 after the first vaccine or placebo injection. Vaccination used an Ad26 vector expressing Wuhan-strain SARS-CoV-2 spike. Study-wide findings and caveats: Recipients of either vaccine or placebo displayed similar breadth of non-spike TCRs.

The clonotype was recovered from a person aged 18-60 years who received the Ad26.COV2.S COVID-19 vaccine or a placebo. The chain carries TRBV6-5 and TRBJ2-3; D tentatively fits TRBD1 or TRBD2 (5 bases each). Sequenced here: peripheral blood, sampled in a trial of Ad26.COV2.S vaccine versus placebo. CDR3 in amino acids: CASSRDPTDTQYF. CDR3 nucleotides: TGTGCCAGCAGCCGGGACCCGACAGATACGCAGTATTTT.